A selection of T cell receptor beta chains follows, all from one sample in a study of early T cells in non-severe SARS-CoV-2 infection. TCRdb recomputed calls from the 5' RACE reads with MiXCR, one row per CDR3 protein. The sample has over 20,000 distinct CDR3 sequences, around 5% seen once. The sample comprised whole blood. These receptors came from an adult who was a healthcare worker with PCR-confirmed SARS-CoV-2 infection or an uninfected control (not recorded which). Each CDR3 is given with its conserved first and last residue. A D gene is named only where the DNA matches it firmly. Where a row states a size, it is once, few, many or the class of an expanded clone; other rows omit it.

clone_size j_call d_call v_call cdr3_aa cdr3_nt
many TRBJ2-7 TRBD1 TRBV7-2 CASSLTYGAQGEQYF TGTGCCAGCAGCTTAACGTATGGGGCACAGGGGGAGCAGTACTTC
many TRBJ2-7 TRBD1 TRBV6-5 CASRGTGAGAYEQYF TGTGCCAGCCGTGGGACAGGGGCGGGGGCCTACGAGCAGTACTTC
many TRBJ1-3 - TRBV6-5 CASSRGSSGNTIYF TGTGCCAGCAGTCGGGGTTCCTCTGGAAACACCATATATTTT
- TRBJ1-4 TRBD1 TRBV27 CASSSTGQPNEKLFF TGTGCCAGCAGTTCAACGGGACAGCCTAATGAAAAACTGTTTTTT
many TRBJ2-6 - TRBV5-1 CASSLEAGSGANVLTF TGCGCCAGCAGCTTGGAGGCAGGTTCTGGGGCCAACGTCCTGACTTTC
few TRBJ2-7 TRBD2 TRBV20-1 CSATPGLAGLPAYF TGCAGTGCCACTCCGGGACTAGCGGGGTTACCCGCCTACTTC
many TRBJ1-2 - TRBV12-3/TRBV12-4 CASTHTGRGGKGYTF TGTGCCAGCACCCATACGGGAAGAGGGGGTAAAGGCTACACCTTC
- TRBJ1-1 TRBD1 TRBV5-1 CASSLNDRVSFF TGCGCCAGCAGCCTAAATGACAGGGTTTCTTTCTTT
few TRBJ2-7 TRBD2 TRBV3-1 CASTTSSGHGEQYF TGTGCCAGCACCACTTCTAGCGGCCACGGCGAGCAGTACTTC
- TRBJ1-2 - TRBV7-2 CASSPSRREYGYTF TGTGCCAGCAGCCCCTCCCGGCGCGAATATGGCTACACCTTC
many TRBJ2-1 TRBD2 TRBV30 CAWSGASGGYNEQFF TGTGCCTGGAGTGGAGCTAGCGGGGGATACAATGAGCAGTTCTTC
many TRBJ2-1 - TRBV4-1 CASSQQGIDEQFF TGCGCCAGCAGCCAACAGGGTATCGATGAGCAGTTCTTC
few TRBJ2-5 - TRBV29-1 CSFIRGGETQYF TGCAGCTTCATAAGGGGGGGAGAGACCCAGTACTTC
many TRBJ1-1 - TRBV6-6 CASSQRGDTEAFF TGTGCCAGCAGTCAAAGAGGAGACACTGAAGCTTTCTTT
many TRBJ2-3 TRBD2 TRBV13 CASSLTSGVGGDTQYF TGTGCCAGCAGCTTGACTAGCGGGGTAGGAGGAGATACGCAGTATTTT
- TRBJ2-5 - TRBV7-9 CASSPGAANTGTQYF TGTGCCAGCAGCCCTGGGGCTGCAAATACAGGGACCCAGTACTTC
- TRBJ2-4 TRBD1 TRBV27 CASSLRFNRGFSPDKNIQYF TGTGCCAGCAGTTTAAGGTTTAACAGGGGGTTCTCCCCCGACAAAAACATTCAGTACTTC
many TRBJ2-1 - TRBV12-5 CASGSRQRVGTSSYNEQFF TGTGCTAGTGGTTCTCGTCAGCGGGTCGGGACGAGCTCCTACAATGAGCAGTTCTTC
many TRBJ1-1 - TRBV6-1 CASSLRQMNTEAFF TGTGCCAGCAGTCTAAGACAGATGAACACTGAAGCTTTCTTT
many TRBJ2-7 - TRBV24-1 CATSDTDGPYEQYF TGTGCCACCAGTGATACGGACGGACCCTACGAGCAGTACTTC
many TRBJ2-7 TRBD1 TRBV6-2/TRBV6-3 CASSVGTGVSYEQYF TGTGCCAGCAGTGTGGGGACAGGGGTCTCCTACGAGCAGTACTTC
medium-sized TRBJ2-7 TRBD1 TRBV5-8 CASSEWGTENYEQYF TGTGCCAGCAGCGAGTGGGGGACAGAGAACTACGAGCAGTACTTC
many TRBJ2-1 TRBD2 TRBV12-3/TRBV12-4 CASSYRWSQRLAGGLWYNEQFF TGTGCCAGCAGCTACCGATGGAGTCAACGACTAGCGGGGGGCCTCTGGTACAATGAGCAGTTCTTC
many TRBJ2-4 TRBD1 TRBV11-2 CASSLNRGAIQYF TGTGCCAGCAGCTTGAACAGGGGGGCCATTCAGTACTTC
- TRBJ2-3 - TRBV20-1 CSARGPTDTQYF TGCAGTGCTAGGGGGCCCACAGATACGCAGTATTTT
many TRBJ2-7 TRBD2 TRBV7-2 CASSLSGGEYEQYF TGTGCCAGCAGCTTAAGCGGGGGGGAATACGAGCAGTACTTC
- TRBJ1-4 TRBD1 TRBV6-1 CASSVGQGGEKLFF TGTGCCAGCAGTGTGGGACAGGGTGGTGAAAAACTGTTTTTT
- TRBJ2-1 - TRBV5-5 CASSLVPSNEQFF TGTGCCAGCAGCTTGGTGCCCTCCAATGAGCAGTTCTTC
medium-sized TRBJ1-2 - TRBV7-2 CASSLPTVWGYTF TGTGCCAGCAGCTTACCGACAGTATGGGGCTACACCTTC
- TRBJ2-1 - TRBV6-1 CASSGRLVPHGEQFF TGTGCCAGCAGTGGACGACTAGTCCCACATGGGGAGCAGTTCTTC
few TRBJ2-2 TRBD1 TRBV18 CASSPPGRGTNTGELFF TGTGCCAGCTCACCACCGGGCAGGGGGACGAACACCGGGGAGCTGTTTTTT
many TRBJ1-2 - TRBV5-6 CASSLESRAPQVYGYTF TGTGCCAGCAGCTTGGAGTCTCGGGCCCCCCAGGTCTATGGCTACACCTTC
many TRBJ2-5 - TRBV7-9 CASSFQQETQYF TGTGCCAGCAGCTTTCAGCAAGAGACCCAGTACTTC
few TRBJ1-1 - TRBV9 CASSVGGGGRTEAFF TGTGCCAGCAGCGTAGGGGGAGGAGGGCGCACTGAAGCTTTCTTT
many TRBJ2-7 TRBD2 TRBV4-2 CASSQEAVAGYEQYF TGTGCCAGCAGCCAAGAGGCAGTAGCGGGCTACGAGCAGTACTTC
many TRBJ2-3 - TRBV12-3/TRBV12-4 CASSPRDSISTDTQYF TGTGCCAGCAGTCCTCGGGACTCGATTAGCACAGATACGCAGTATTTT
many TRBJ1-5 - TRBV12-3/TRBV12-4 CASSLAGGENQPQHF TGTGCCAGCAGTTTAGCGGGCGGGGAAAATCAGCCCCAGCATTTT
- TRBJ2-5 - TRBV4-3 CASSQNSWETQYF TGCGCCAGCAGCCAAAACTCATGGGAGACCCAGTACTTC
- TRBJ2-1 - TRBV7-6 CASSFLGQLNNEQFF TGTGCCAGCAGCTTCTTGGGGCAGCTTAATAATGAGCAGTTCTTC
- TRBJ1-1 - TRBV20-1 CSARDPGNTEAFF TGCAGTGCTAGAGATCCCGGGAACACTGAAGCTTTCTTT
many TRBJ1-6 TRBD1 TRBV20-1 CSAPTWTGSQSPLHF TGCAGTGCCCCAACCTGGACAGGGTCTCAGTCACCCCTCCACTTT
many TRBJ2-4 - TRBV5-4 CASSLRDLPNIQYF TGTGCCAGCAGCTTGCGCGATCTACCAAACATTCAGTACTTC
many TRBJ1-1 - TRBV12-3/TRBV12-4 CASSFGSHTEAFF TGTGCCAGCAGTTTCGGGTCGCACACTGAAGCTTTCTTT
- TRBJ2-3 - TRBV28 CASIAFDTQYF TGTGCCAGCATTGCGTTCGATACGCAGTATTTT
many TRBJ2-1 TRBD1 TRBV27 CASSLSPWGTGGGDEQFF TGTGCCAGCAGTTTATCCCCCTGGGGGACAGGGGGCGGGGATGAGCAGTTCTTC
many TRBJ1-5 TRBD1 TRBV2 CASRHQGASNQPQHF TGTGCCAGCAGACACCAGGGGGCGAGCAATCAGCCCCAGCATTTT
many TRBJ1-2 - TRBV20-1 CSAREGAGYTF TGCAGTGCTAGAGAGGGGGCAGGCTACACCTTC
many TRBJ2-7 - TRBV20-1 CSARAGRSYEQYF TGCAGTGCTAGAGCAGGGAGATCCTACGAGCAGTACTTC
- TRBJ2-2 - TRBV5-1 CASSTGASNTGELFF TGCGCCAGCAGCACGGGGGCCTCGAACACCGGGGAGCTGTTTTTT
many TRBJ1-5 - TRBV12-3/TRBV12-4 CASTKGRLNQPQHF TGTGCCAGCACTAAGGGACGGCTAAATCAGCCCCAGCATTTT
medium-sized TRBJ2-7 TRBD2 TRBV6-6 CASKLAGSSYEQYF TGTGCCAGCAAGTTAGCGGGGAGCTCCTACGAGCAGTACTTC
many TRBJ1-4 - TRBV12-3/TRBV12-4 CASSLEQGGEKLFF TGTGCCAGCAGTTTAGAACAGGGTGGTGAAAAACTGTTTTTT
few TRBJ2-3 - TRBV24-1 CATGALTSTDTQYF TGTGCCACCGGCGCGTTGACTAGCACAGATACGCAGTATTTT
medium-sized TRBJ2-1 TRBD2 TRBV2 CASSERGRAYYNEQFF TGTGCCAGCAGTGAACGAGGGAGGGCCTACTACAATGAGCAGTTCTTC
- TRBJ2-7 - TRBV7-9 CASSLAQGINEQYF TGTGCCAGCAGCTTAGCCCAGGGGATCAACGAGCAGTACTTC
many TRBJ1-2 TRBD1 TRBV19 CASSADRPPLYGYTF TGTGCCAGTAGTGCGGACAGGCCCCCTCTCTATGGCTACACCTTC
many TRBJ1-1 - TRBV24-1 CAIQDTSNTEAFF TGTGCCATTCAGGACACTTCGAACACTGAAGCTTTCTTT
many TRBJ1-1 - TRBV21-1 CASSKIEHMNTEAFF TGTGCCAGCAGCAAAATCGAGCACATGAACACTGAAGCTTTCTTT
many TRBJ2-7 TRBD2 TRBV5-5 CASSPLREYDEQYF TGTGCCAGCAGCCCCTTGCGGGAGTACGACGAGCAGTACTTC
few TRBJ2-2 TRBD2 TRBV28 CASSLSVWLAGGTGELFF TGTGCCAGCAGTTTATCCGTATGGCTAGCGGGAGGCACCGGGGAGCTGTTTTTT